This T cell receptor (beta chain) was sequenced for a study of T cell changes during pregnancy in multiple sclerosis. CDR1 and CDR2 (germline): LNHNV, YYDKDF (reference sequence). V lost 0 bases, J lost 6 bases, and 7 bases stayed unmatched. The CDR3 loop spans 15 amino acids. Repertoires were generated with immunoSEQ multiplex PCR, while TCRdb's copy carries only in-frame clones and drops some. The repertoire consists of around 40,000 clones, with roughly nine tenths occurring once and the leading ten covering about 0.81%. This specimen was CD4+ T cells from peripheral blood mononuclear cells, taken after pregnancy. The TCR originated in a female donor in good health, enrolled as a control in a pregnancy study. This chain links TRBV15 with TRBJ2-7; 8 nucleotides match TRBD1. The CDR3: CATSRDLDRGAEQYF. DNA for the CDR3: TGTGCCACCAGCAGAGATTTAGACAGGGGAGCCGAGCAGTACTTC.